This T cell receptor (beta chain) originates from a study of identical twins. TCRdb processed the 5' RACE reads anew with MiXCR; each CDR3 protein has one entry. The sample shows about 720,000 distinct CDR3 sequences, approximately 18% of them seen only once. Germline assignment: CDR1 SQVTM and CDR2 ANQGSEA. With 4 bases removed from V and 10 bases from J, the gap between germline ends came to 11 bases. The CDR3 has 11 residues. These data also featured in a second study, about T cells expressing NK-cell markers.

Material: PBMCs. The TCR comes from a woman between 18 and 29 years old in good health. V usage is TRBV29-1 and J usage is TRBJ2-1; D not resolved. DNA for the CDR3: TGCAGCGTTGGACCTAGGGCCGAGCAGTTCTTC. Encoded protein: CSVGPRAEQFF.